These T cell receptor beta chains were read from a single sample in a study of OX40 agonist ivuxolimab in advanced cancers. Libraries were prepared by immunoSEQ multiplex PCR; TCRdb keeps only in-frame clonotypes and omits some of them. The sample consists of fewer than 100,000 clones, about 80% of them appearing once. Sequenced here: CD4+ or CD8+ T cells sorted from blood, sampled in a trial of the OX40 agonist ivuxolimab. The receptors were gathered from an adult with an advanced solid tumor such as melanoma, head and neck, liver or kidney cancer. Both conserved end residues are part of each CDR3. D genes are given only for firm matches. Rows give clone size only sometimes, using once, few, many, or a class for an expanded clone.

once	TRBV9	TRBJ2-3	TRBD1	TGTGCCAGCAGCGTAGTCGGGACAGGGAGCACAGATACGCAGTATTTT	CASSVVGTGSTDTQYF
.	TRBV5-1	TRBJ1-1	.	TGCGCCAGCAGCGCGCGCCCGGGGGGAGGCACTGAAGCTTTCTTT	CASSARPGGGTEAFF
.	TRBV29-1	TRBJ1-1	TRBD1	TGCAGCGTTTGGACAGGGCTAAGAGCTTTCTTT	CSVWTGLRAFF
.	TRBV29-1	TRBJ1-4	.	TGCAGCGTAGTAGAGAATGAAAAACTGTTTTTT	CSVVENEKLFF
.	TRBV6-5	TRBJ1-6	TRBD1	TGTGCCAGCAGGGGGACAGGGACGGAGAATTCACCCCTCCACTTT	CASRGTGTENSPLHF
.	TRBV5-6	TRBJ1-5	.	TGTGCCAGCAGTTCCCAGGCAGGGGACTACGATCAGCCCCAGCATTTT	CASSSQAGDYDQPQHF
.	TRBV28	TRBJ2-3	TRBD1	TGTGCCAGCAGTTCAGGGGGCGGGGTGGATACGCAGTATTTT	CASSSGGGVDTQYF
.	TRBV5-5	TRBJ1-4	.	TGTGCCAGCAGTTTTCGCCCGCGGGGGGCGGGTGGTATGAATGAAAAACTGTTTTTT	CASSFRPRGAGGMNEKLFF
.	TRBV5-8	TRBJ2-1	.	TGTGCCAGCAGACATGGGCAGGGGGGCAGATACAATGAGCAGTTCTTC	CASRHGQGGRYNEQFF
.	TRBV28	TRBJ1-5	TRBD1	TGTGCCAGCATTATTCGGACAGGGATGGGCAATCAGCCCCAGCATTTT	CASIIRTGMGNQPQHF
few	TRBV5-1	TRBJ2-7	TRBD1	TGCGCCAGCAGTCCCGGACGGACAGGTCGGGGCTACGAGCAGTACTTC	CASSPGRTGRGYEQYF
.	TRBV7-2	TRBJ2-7	.	TGTGCCAGCAGCTCCAGCTCCTACGAGCAGTACTTC	CASSSSSYEQYF
.	TRBV6-5	TRBJ2-2	.	TGTGCCAGCAGTTACTCGGCGGTCACCGGGGAGCTGTTTTTT	CASSYSAVTGELFF
few	TRBV19	TRBJ1-3	TRBD1	TGTGCCAGTAGTCCGCCGACAGGGTTTGGAAACACCATATATTTT	CASSPPTGFGNTIYF
.	TRBV29-1	TRBJ2-1	.	TGCAGCGTGCTCCGCGGGTCCTACAATGAGCAGTTCTTC	CSVLRGSYNEQFF